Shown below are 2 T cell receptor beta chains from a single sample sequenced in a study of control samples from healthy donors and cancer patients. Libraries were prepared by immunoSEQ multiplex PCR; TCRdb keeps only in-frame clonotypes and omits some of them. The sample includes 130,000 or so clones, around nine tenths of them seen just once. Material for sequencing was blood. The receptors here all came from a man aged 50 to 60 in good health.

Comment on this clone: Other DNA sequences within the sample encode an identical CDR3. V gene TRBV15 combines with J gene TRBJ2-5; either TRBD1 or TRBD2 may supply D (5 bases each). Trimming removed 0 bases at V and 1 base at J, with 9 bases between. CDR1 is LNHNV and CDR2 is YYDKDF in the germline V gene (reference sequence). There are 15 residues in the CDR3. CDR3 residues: CATSRDPRGQETQYF. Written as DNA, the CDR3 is TGTGCCACCAGCAGAGATCCGAGGGGCCAAGAGACCCAGTACTTC.

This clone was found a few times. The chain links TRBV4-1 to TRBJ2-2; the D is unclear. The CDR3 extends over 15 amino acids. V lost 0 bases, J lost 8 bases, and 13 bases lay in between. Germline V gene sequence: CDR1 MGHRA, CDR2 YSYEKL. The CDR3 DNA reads TGCGCCAGCAGCCAAGAAGGTCGAATTAGGGGGGAGCTGTTTTTT. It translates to CASSQEGRIRGELFF.